The entry that follows covers one TCR beta chain sequence. No antigen is known for it. The data were taken from a study of identical twins. Study-level results: Fewer insertions were carried by abundant cord blood beta clonotypes, but none was seen in memory repertoires.

The CDR3 totals 14 residues. Trimming took off 2 bases at V and 8 bases at J, with 15 bases between the two ends. Germline V gene data show CDR1 as SQVTM and CDR2 as ANQGSEA. Unique molecular identifiers were present on cDNA, and template switching added a universal primer site. TCRdb recomputed calls from the 5' RACE reads with MiXCR, one row per CDR3 protein. The sample records some 1,600,000 distinct CDR3 sequences, about 32% being singletons. The chain carries TRBV29-1 and TRBJ1-4; D not certain. Sample: cord blood. This sequence was found in a newborn girl in good health. DNA for the CDR3: TGCAGCGTTGAAAAGAGGGTAACGGGGGAAAAACTGTTTTTT. It encodes CSVEKRVTGEKLFF.